These 3 T cell receptor beta chains were sequenced from one sample in a study of blood T cells in healthy people across ages. A J-beta primer mix and a sample-barcoded 5' primer were used in a second PCR of roughly 7 to 12 cycles. TCRdb redid the calling of the 5' RACE reads with MiXCR, one entry per CDR3 protein. The sample records roughly 1 million distinct CDR3 sequences, 25% being singletons. This same sample was also part of a study on T cells of mothers and their children.

The sample consisted of blood. The receptors originated from a girl aged 2-15 years in good health.

The chain joins TRBV19 to TRBJ2-5; 9 bases map to TRBD1. Germline trimming cut 1 base from V and 2 bases from J; bases unmatched to any gene: 5. The CDR3 runs 16 residues. Germline CDR1 is LNHDA and CDR2 is SQIVND (reference sequence). CDR3 in amino acids: CASSIGTGGAQETQYF. In DNA, the CDR3 is TGTGCCAGTAGTATAGGCACAGGGGGCGCACAAGAGACCCAGTACTTC.

This chain joins TRBV10-3 and TRBJ2-5; D gene ambiguous. CDR1 is ENHRY and CDR2 is SYGVKD in the germline V gene. Trimming cost V 0 bases and J 8 bases, with 7 bases left between them. The CDR3 consists of 12 residues. CDR3 protein: CAISESTSTQYF. CDR3 in DNA: TGTGCCATCAGTGAGTCGACCTCCACCCAGTACTTC.

This clonotype was picked up a small number of times. V usage is TRBV4-3 and J usage is TRBJ2-5, with D possibly matching TRBD2 (5 bases). V was pared by 0 bases and J by 5 bases, with 13 bases between. The CDR3 loop spans 15 amino acids. Germline V gene sequence: CDR1 LGHNA, CDR2 YSLEER. The CDR3 region has the DNA TGCGCCAGCAGCCAAGATGTATCCAGGAGGGAGACCCAGTACTTC. It is translated as CASSQDVSRRETQYF.